These 3 T cell receptor beta chains were sequenced from one sample in a study of human T cells and chemical hapten exposure. In TCRdb, the RACE reads were re-called with MiXCR into one record per CDR3 protein. The sample includes about 360,000 distinct CDR3 sequences, 4.8% seen only once; the top ten take 2% to 2.5%. Documented time point: patch test 1, 2 weeks after DPC sensitization. As to treatment: therapeutic diphenylcyclopropenone sensitization with weekly scalp DPC. The specimen was whole blood, collected in connection with sensitization to the hapten diphenylcyclopropenone (DPC). These TCRs come from a woman between 50 and 59 years old with alopecia areata. Some clones in this sample may be carry-over from other donors' samples.

This clonotype has more than one count but fewer than ten. The gene calls are TRBV6-5 and TRBJ2-7, with D uncertain. The length of the CDR3 is 11 residues. Trimming stripped 2 bases from V and 5 bases from J, with 4 bases between. Germline CDR1 is MNHEY and CDR2 is SVGAGI. Here the CDR3 DNA reads TGTGCCAGCAGTTACCGGGACGAGCAGTACTTC. Its protein is CASSYRDEQYF.

This clonotype was detected ten times or more. This chain's CDR3 is CASSESWTSGRGNIQYF. In DNA, the CDR3 is TGCGCCAGCAGTGAGTCCTGGACTAGCGGGAGGGGAAACATTCAGTACTTC. The chain uses TRBV10-2 and TRBJ2-4, with 15 bases identical to TRBD2. The CDR3 loop spans 17 amino acids. Per germline, CDR1 WSHSY and CDR2 SAAADI. J was trimmed by 6 bases and V by 0 bases; bases with no gene match: 3.

This clonotype was counted at least ten times. This chain joins TRBV7-2 and TRBJ2-1, with D possibly being TRBD2 (7 bases). Germline V gene lookup returns CDR1 SGHTA and CDR2 FQGNSA. The CDR3 runs 15 residues. V gave up 1 base and J gave up 6 bases, with 13 bases separating them. The CDR3 sequence is CASSLGGGLANEQFF. CDR3 DNA sequence: TGTGCCAGCAGCTTAGGCGGGGGCCTGGCCAATGAGCAGTTCTTC.